The present T cell receptor beta chain was sequenced within a study of T-cell memory formation after mild COVID-19 (dated by TCRdb to the early 2020s). Some background on the complete study: TCR sequence clusters from the two donors were found to be largely donor specific. The cohort was made up of two young adult volunteers, one female and one male, who were previously healthy. Longitudinal TCRalpha and TCRbeta repertoire sequencing tracked T-cell clones expanding and contracting after mild COVID-19 in a couple of donors.

The data were produced on an Illumina NovaSeq 6000. cDNA libraries for TCRalpha and TCRbeta were prepared by 5'RACE using constant-segment primers, with sample barcodes and unique molecular identifiers added. RNA was extracted from every sample with Trizol reagent. Library amplification was performed in two PCR steps, and a second sample barcode and Illumina TruSeq adapters were introduced in the second step. Libraries were sequenced on an Illumina NovaSeq with 2 x 150 bp paired-end reads. As for the original processing: With migec v1.2.7, reads were demultiplexed and then collapsed into UMI-guided consensus sequences. Using mixcr v2.1.11, the UMI consensuses were aligned to TRA and TRB V and J templates and assembled into clonotypes. Clonotypes were classified as expanded or contracted when called significant by both edgeR and NoisET, with noise models trained on biological replicates. For edgeR calls, a false discovery rate-adjusted p below 0.01 and a log2 fold-change threshold of 1 were applied. PCA with hierarchical clustering of max-normalized trajectories of the 1000 most abundant clonotypes was used as exploratory dynamics analysis. Separately sequenced CD4+ and CD8+ repertoires were used to assign the CD4 or CD8 phenotype of responding clones. TCRdb ran its own pipeline on the public reads, namely fastp trimming at Q25 and MiXCR clone calling, and kept in-frame beta chains. Every entry covers one CDR3 protein and lists the most common genes and DNA from its rows. These V and J calls are TCRdb output, not the study's own analysis. The sample records approximately 51,000 distinct CDR3 sequences, roughly a tenth of which are singletons. The ten most abundant clones make up about 10% of the sample.

For CDR1 and CDR2, the germline V gene (reference sequence) lists MNHEY and SMNVEV. CDR3 length: 16 amino acids, cysteine to phenylalanine. The read is trimmed to its CDR3 DNA, 48 bases read in frame from base 1. After removal of 2 bases from V and 3 bases from J, the junction retains 5 bases not matched to a gene. The research as a whole found: Only a couple of mild cases were covered in the study, and larger cohorts including severe cases with pre-infection samples were considered necessary. Balanced CD4/CD8 phenotypes were observed for clones contracting from day 15 to 85, whereas a bias towards CD4+ was observed for a second wave of clones expanding from day 15 to 37. Contracting CD4+ clones appeared mostly in the CM and EM memory subsets, whereas CD8+ clones were enriched in EMRA. The second-wave clones that peaked on day 37 were not confirmed to be SARS-CoV-2 specific. Some responding clones were found in pre-infection memory, which suggests that pre-existing cross-reactive memory T cells took part in the SARS-CoV-2 response.

Worth noting for this clonotype: Its binding antigen is unknown. Per-base qualities were not stored, and no clone one base away is much larger.

PBMCs were isolated by Ficoll-Paque density gradient centrifugation. This chain is built from TRBV27 and TRBJ2-7; the junction holds 12 bases that match TRBD1. The TCR originated in an adult woman who had mild COVID-19 (a few samples of this study predate the infection). The sample titles of this study are shuffled in the database, so cell type and time point are left out; the donor was told from shared clones. Sequenced: PBMCs or a T cell subset sorted from them (not recorded which). This receptor carries the CDR3 CASSLRGTGGRYEQYF. The nucleotide sequence is given as TGTGCCAGCAGTTTAAGAGGGACAGGGGGCCGCTACGAGCAGTACTTC.